This TCR beta chain was sequenced in a study of Graves' ophthalmopathy and Graves' hyperthyroidism. Investigators amplified TCR beta CDR3 regions from RNA transcripts. HTBI primers were employed in first-round RT-PCR, then a second-round multiplex PCR followed. TCRdb itself ran the multiplex PCR reads through MiXCR, one entry per CDR3 protein. The repertoire holds about 550,000 distinct CDR3 sequences, with less than 45% as singletons. This clonotype came up a few times. CDR3 size: 16 residues. The V and J ends lost 2 bases and 6 bases, in that order; junction bases with no gene match: 11. The germline gives CDR1 LGHNT, CDR2 FRNRAP.

The sequence was obtained from an adult man with Graves' hyperthyroidism. What was sequenced was peripheral blood or thyroid tissue (not recorded which). The rearrangement uses TRBV12-5 and TRBJ1-2, with TRBD1 matching 8 bases. CDR3 in DNA: TGTGCTAGTGGTTTGTCCGGAGGACAGGGTGAAGATGGCTACACCTTC. Protein product: CASGLSGGQGEDGYTF.